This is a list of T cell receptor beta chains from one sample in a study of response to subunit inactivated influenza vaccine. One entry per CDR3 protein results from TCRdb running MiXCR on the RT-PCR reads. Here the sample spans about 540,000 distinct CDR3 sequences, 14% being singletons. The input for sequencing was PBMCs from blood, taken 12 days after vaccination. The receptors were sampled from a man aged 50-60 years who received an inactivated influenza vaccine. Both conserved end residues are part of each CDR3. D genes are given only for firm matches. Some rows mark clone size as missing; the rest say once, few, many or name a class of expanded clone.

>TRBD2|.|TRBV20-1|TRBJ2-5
TGCAGTGCTATTGAAACTAGCGGGAGTGAGACCCAGTACTTC
CSAIETSGSETQYF
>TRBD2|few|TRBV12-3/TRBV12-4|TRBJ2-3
TGTGCCAGCAGAGCGGGGGGGTCTAGCACAGATACGCAGTATTTT
CASRAGGSSTDTQYF
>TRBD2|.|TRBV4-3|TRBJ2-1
TGCGCCAGCAGCCAAGAGCCAGCGGGAGGGCAGAATGAGCAGTTCTTC
CASSQEPAGGQNEQFF
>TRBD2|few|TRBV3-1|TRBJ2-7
TGTGCCAGCAGCCAGCCAAGTATCCTAGCGGGGGGACCCTACGAGCAGTACTTC
CASSQPSILAGGPYEQYF
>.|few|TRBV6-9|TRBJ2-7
TGTGCCAGCAGTTATCGTACTTTACACTCCTACGAGCAGTACTTC
CASSYRTLHSYEQYF
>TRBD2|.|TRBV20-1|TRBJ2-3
TGCAGTGCTAACCTCCGGACTAGCGGGACAGATACGCAGTATTTT
CSANLRTSGTDTQYF
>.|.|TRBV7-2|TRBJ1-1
TGTGCCAGCAGCTCATGGGGCGGTAAAGCTTTCTTT
CASSSWGGKAFF
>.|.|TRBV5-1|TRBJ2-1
TGCGCCAGCAGCTGGGACATTTACAATGAGCAGTTCTTC
CASSWDIYNEQFF
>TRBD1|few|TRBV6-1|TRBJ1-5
TGTGCCAGCTCCGGGACAGGGGTCAATCAGCCCCAGCATTTT
CASSGTGVNQPQHF
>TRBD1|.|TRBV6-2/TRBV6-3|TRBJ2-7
TGTGCCAGCAGAGCCCCAACCGGGACAGGCTCCTACGAGCAGTACTTC
CASRAPTGTGSYEQYF
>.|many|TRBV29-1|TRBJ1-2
TGCAGCGTTGAATTAAGGGAATATGGCTACACCTTC
CSVELREYGYTF
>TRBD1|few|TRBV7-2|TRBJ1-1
TGTGCCAGCAGTTACCAACAGGGGGCTCGGACTGAAGCTTTCTTT
CASSYQQGARTEAFF
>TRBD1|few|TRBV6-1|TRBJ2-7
TGTGCCAGCAGGGGGTTGGGACAGGGATACGAGCAGTACTTC
CASRGLGQGYEQYF
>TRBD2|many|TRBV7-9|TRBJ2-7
TGTGCCAGCAGCTTTAGCGGGAGTAGCGACGAGCAGTACTTC
CASSFSGSSDEQYF
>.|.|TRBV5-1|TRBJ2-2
TGCGCCAGCAGCTTCGTCATCACCGGGGAGCTGTTTTTT
CASSFVITGELFF
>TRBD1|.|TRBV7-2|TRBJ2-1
TGTGCCAGCAGCCCCGGACAGGCCAACAATGAGCAGTTCTTC
CASSPGQANNEQFF
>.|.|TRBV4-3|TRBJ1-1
TGCGCCAGCAGCCGCTCACTACTACAGGGTCCTGAAGCTTTCTTT
CASSRSLLQGPEAFF
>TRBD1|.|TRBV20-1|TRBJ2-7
TGCAGTGCTAGAGATCATAGGGGACAGAACTACGAGCAGTACTTC
CSARDHRGQNYEQYF
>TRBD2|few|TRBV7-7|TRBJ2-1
TGTGCCAGCAGCTTATCCGGGAGGGTTGCTGAGCAGTTCTTC
CASSLSGRVAEQFF
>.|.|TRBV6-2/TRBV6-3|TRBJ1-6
TGTGCCAGCAGCCAGATCCGGGCCCTCGAATATAATTCACCCCTCCACTTT
CASSQIRALEYNSPLHF
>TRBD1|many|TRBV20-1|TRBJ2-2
TGCAGTGCAAGGGACAGACTGAACACCGGGGAGCTGTTTTTT
CSARDRLNTGELFF
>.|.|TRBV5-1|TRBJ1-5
TGCGCCAGCAGCTTGGGGGGGCCGACAGATCAGCCCCAGCATTTT
CASSLGGPTDQPQHF
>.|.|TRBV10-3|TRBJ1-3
TGTGCCATCAGGGCACCTGGAAACACCATATATTTT
CAIRAPGNTIYF
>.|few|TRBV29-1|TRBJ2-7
TGCAGCTCCATGAAGGGGGGAAGGGCGCCCTACGAGCAGTACTTC
CSSMKGGRAPYEQYF
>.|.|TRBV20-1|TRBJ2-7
TGCAGTGCTAGAGCCCTCAGGGGCTACGAGCAGTACTTC
CSARALRGYEQYF
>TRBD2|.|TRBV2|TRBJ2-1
TGTGCCAGCAGGGGGACTAGCGGGAGCCATGAGCAGTTCTTC
CASRGTSGSHEQFF
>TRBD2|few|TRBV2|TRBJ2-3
TGTGCCAGCAGGAAACTAGCGGGGCCCACAGATACGCAGTATTTT
CASRKLAGPTDTQYF
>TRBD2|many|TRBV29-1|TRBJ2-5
TGCAGCGTGGGGACTAGCCCCCCTACCCAGTACTTC
CSVGTSPPTQYF
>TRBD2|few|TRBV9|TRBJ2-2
TGTGCCAGCAGCGTGCTAGCGGGATCCGGGGAGCTGTTTTTT
CASSVLAGSGELFF
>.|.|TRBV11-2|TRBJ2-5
TGTGCCAGCAGCTTGGACACGGGGGGCTGGGAGACCCAGTACTTC
CASSLDTGGWETQYF
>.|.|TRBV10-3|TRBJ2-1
TGTGCCATCAGTGAGTCGAGGACAGCCTCTTATGAGCAGTTCTTC
CAISESRTASYEQFF
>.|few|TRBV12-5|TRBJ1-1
TGTGCTAGTGGCCTAGGGGCCCCAATGAACACTGAAGCTTTCTTT
CASGLGAPMNTEAFF
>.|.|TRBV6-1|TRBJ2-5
TGTGCCAGTACTTGGGACCGAATAGAGACCCAGTACTTC
CASTWDRIETQYF
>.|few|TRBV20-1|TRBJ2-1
TGCAGTGCTAACAGCGGGCTAGCTAATGAGCAGTTCTTC
CSANSGLANEQFF
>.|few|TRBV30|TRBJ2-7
TGTGCCTGGAGTGTAACTAGCCACGAGCAGTACTTC
CAWSVTSHEQYF